The 5 T cell receptor beta chains below were found in one sample sequenced in a study of blood T cells in healthy people across ages. Alongside a J-beta primer mix, a sample-barcoded 5' primer served in a second PCR lasting 7 to 11 cycles. TCRdb used MiXCR to reprocess the 5' RACE reads, holding one entry per CDR3 protein. The sample has hundreds of thousands of distinct CDR3 sequences, under 30% seen once; the top ten hold roughly 14%. The specimen was blood. All receptors derive from a woman of 80 years or more in good health.

In this sample, this clonotype turned up many times. This chain uses TRBV21-1 with TRBJ1-2; the D call in the table, TRBD1, was not verified against the DNA. TRBV21-1 is a recognized pseudogene. There are 15 residues in the CDR3. CDR3: CASSHRGGDNYGYTF. The CDR3 DNA sequence: TGTGCCAGCTCTCACCGGGGGGGGGATAACTATGGCTACACCTTC.

A few counts support this clonotype. The chain recombines TRBV5-6 with TRBJ2-2; D possibly matches TRBD1 or TRBD2 (5 bases each). Germline V gene sequence: CDR1 SGHDT, CDR2 YYEEEE. V was cut by 0 bases and J by 5 bases, with 14 bases left in between. The length of the CDR3 is 16 residues. CDR3 nucleotides: TGTGCCAGCAGCTTGGGAGACAGACGAGGGACCGGGGAGCTGTTTTTT. Encoded protein: CASSLGDRRGTGELFF.

A single count supports this clonotype. The rearrangement links TRBV27 to TRBJ1-5; D unclear. The CDR3 extends over 13 amino acids. V was clipped by 0 bases and J by 10 bases, with 10 bases between them. CDR1 and CDR2 (germline): MNHEY, SMNVEV (reference sequence). The CDR3 loop is CASSLSGPLPQHF. DNA of the CDR3: TGTGCCAGCAGTTTATCAGGACCTCTCCCCCAGCATTTT.

In its sample, this clonotype was seen many times. This sequence joins TRBV6-1 and TRBJ1-4; D gene unclear. This CDR3 is built from 15 residues. Trimming removed 6 bases at V and 8 bases at J, with 19 bases between. CDR1 and CDR2 (germline): MNHNS, SASEGT. CDR3 in DNA: TGTGCCAGCAGAACAGAGGTCGGACGGCTCGAAAAACTGTTTTTT. It translates to CASRTEVGRLEKLFF.

The chain couples TRBV19 to TRBJ1-1, with D hard to call. This CDR3 spans 13 amino acids. Germline CDR1 LNHDA, CDR2 SQIVND (reference sequence). Trimming pared 5 bases from V and 0 bases from J, leaving 7 bases between. The CDR3 loop is CASSVLVNTEAFF. CDR3 nucleotide sequence: TGTGCCAGTAGTGTTTTAGTGAACACTGAAGCTTTCTTT.